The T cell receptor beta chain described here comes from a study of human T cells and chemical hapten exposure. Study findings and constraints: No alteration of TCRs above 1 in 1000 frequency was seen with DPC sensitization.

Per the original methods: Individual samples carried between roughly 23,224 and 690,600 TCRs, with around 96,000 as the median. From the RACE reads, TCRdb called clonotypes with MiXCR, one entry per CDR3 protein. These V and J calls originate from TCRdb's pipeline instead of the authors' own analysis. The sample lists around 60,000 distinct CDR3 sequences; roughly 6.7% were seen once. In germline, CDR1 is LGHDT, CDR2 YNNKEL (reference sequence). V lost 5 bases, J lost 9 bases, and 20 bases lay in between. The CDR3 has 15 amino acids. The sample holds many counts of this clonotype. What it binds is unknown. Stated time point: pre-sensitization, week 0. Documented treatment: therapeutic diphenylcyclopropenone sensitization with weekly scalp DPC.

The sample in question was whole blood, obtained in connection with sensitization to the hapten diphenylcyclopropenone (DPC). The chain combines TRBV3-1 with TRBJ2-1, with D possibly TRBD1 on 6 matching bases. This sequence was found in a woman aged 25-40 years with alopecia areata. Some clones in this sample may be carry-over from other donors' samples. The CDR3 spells CASSGRTGPGGEQFF. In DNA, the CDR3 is TGTGCCAGCAGCGGACGAACAGGGCCCGGAGGTGAGCAGTTCTTC.